Each of the 10 T cell receptor beta chains below was sequenced from the same sample in a study of T cell responses to AZD1222 COVID-19 vaccine. The protocol was immunoSEQ multiplex PCR, while the TCRdb copy is restricted to in-frame clones and leaves out a portion. The sample holds about 180,000 clones, 90% seen once. Material: peripheral blood, obtained on day 0 of AZD1222 vaccination. The source of these receptors is an adult in good health.

The chain recombines TRBV7-6 with TRBJ1-4; D unclear. The CDR3 runs to 15 residues. Germline V gene sequence: CDR1 SGHVS, CDR2 FNYEAQ. Trimming took off 2 bases at V and 3 bases at J, with 10 bases between the two ends. CDR3 DNA sequence: TGTGCCAGCAGCTTATGGCAGATTCCTAATGAAAAACTGTTTTTT. Residues: CASSLWQIPNEKLFF.

This chain uses TRBV5-1 with TRBJ2-6; D is undetermined. V was trimmed by 1 base and J by 0 bases, leaving 11 bases between them. The CDR3 runs 17 residues. In germline, CDR1 is SGHRS, CDR2 YFSETQ. CDR3 residues: CASSLIEAFSGANVLTF. The CDR3 bases are TGCGCCAGCAGCTTGATTGAGGCGTTCTCTGGGGCCAACGTCCTGACTTTC.

This clone was seen just once. This chain connects TRBV6-5 to TRBJ1-4, with 10 bases matching TRBD1. CDR3 size: 14 residues. Looked up from germline, CDR1 is MNHEY and CDR2 is SVGAGI. Trimming took 4 bases from V and 7 from J; bases not matched to a gene: 3. The CDR3 here is CASSWTGGSEKLFF. CDR3 coding DNA: TGTGCCAGCAGTTGGACAGGGGGAAGTGAAAAACTGTTTTTT.

CDR3 DNA sequence: TGTGCCAGCAGTGAATTTTGGGAGCTGTTTTTT. Translating gives CASSEFWELFF. The V call is TRBV25-1, the J call TRBJ2-2, with D hard to call. The CDR3 sequence is 11 residues long. V shed 1 base and J shed 9 bases, with 3 bases lying between them. Germline assignment: CDR1 MGHDK and CDR2 SYGVNS.

The V call is TRBV5-8, the J call TRBJ1-1, with D uncertain. The ends were cut back, 9 bases at V and 12 bases at J, with 15 bases in the middle. The CDR3 runs to 10 residues. Germline lookup yields CDR1 SGHTS and CDR2 YDEGEE. CDR3 sequence reads: CATEEMSPFF. In DNA, the CDR3 is TGTGCCACCGAGGAGATGAGTCCTTTCTTT.

The chain has TRBV7-9 and TRBJ1-2; the D gene is possibly TRBD1 (5 bases). Germline V gene data show CDR1 as SEHNR and CDR2 as FQNEAQ (reference sequence). The CDR3 has 14 residues. Trimming stripped 1 base from V and 4 bases from J, with 10 bases between. The CDR3 region has the DNA TGTGCCAGCAGCTTAGGGCAGGGTTTCTATGGCTACACCTTC. Its protein is CASSLGQGFYGYTF. Using reference TRBV7-9 and TRBJ1-2 for the parts outside the CDR3, the full variable domain is DTGVSQNPRHKITKRGQNVTFRCDPISEHNRLYWYRQTLGQGPEFLTYFQNEAQLEKSRLLSDRFSAERPKGSFSTLEIQRTEQGDSAMYLCASSLGQGFYGYTFGSGTRLTVV.

The genes are TRBV7-2 and TRBJ1-2; D is unclear. Trimming left V 4 bases short and J 4 bases short, with 7 bases between. The CDR3 totals 12 residues. The germline CDR1 and CDR2 sequences are SGHTA and FQGNSA. CDR3 nucleotides: TGTGCCAGCAGCTCGGACCTCTATGGCTACACCTTC. It codes for CASSSDLYGYTF.

The rearrangement uses TRBV15 and TRBJ2-3; 8 bases agree with TRBD2. The CDR3 length is 17 residues. V gave up 0 bases and J gave up 5 bases; unmatched junction bases: 10. Germline loops: CDR1 LNHNV, CDR2 YYDKDF (reference sequence). CDR3 bases: TGTGCCACCAGCAGAGACCTCCCCGGGGGGGCCTTAGATACGCAGTATTTT. Its translation: CATSRDLPGGALDTQYF.

The V gene is TRBV5-1, the J gene TRBJ1-6; tentative D call: TRBD1 (6 bases). CDR1 is SGHRS and CDR2 is YFSETQ in the germline V gene. CDR3 length equals 16 residues. Trimming removed 2 bases at V and 7 bases at J, with 16 bases between. CDR3 bases: TGCGCCAGCAGCTTAGGGGGAACGGACGGGAATTCACCCCTCCACTTT. Protein: CASSLGGTDGNSPLHF.

V and J are TRBV6-1 and TRBJ2-1; the match to TRBD2 covers 10 bases. The length of the CDR3 is 16 residues. V dropped 1 base and J dropped 7; count of bases not matched to a gene: 7. Germline CDR1 and CDR2: MNHNS and SASEGT. The CDR3 reads CASSEGAGGQGNEQFF. CDR3 coding DNA: TGTGCCAGCAGTGAAGGAGCGGGGGGGCAGGGTAATGAGCAGTTCTTC.